Following are 8 T cell receptor beta chains from one sample sequenced in a study of vaccination and CD4 T cells after COVID-19. These receptors have no identified antigens. The Oncomine TCR Beta short-read assay was what sequenced the DNA obtained from cultured CD4+ T cells. TCRdb ran MiXCR on the PCR reads and lists one entry per CDR3 protein. The sample gives about 21,000 distinct CDR3 sequences, 46% of which show up once; around an eighth is in the top ten. Time point denoted: late sampling 161 to 241 days after vaccination in a few convalescent patients. Specified treatment: roughly nine-day PBMC culture with coronavirus spike peptide pools or control peptides (ViraFEST assay). The source material was CD4+ T cells from blood, cultured in vitro, sampled about 7 months after SARS-CoV-2 vaccination. Receptor source: a human donor who had recovered from COVID-19.

The V call is TRBV19, the J call TRBJ2-3; D is unresolved. This CDR3 contains 14 residues. The V and J ends lost 3 bases and 0 bases respectively, with 7 bases between them. Germline CDR1 LNHDA, CDR2 SQIVND (reference sequence). The CDR3 bases are TGTGCCAGTAGTATCTCCAGGAGCACAGATACGCAGTATTTT. It encodes CASSISRSTDTQYF.

As DNA, the CDR3 is TGCAGTGCTAGTCACCGCTCGGGGAGGGCTGGGGAGCAGTACTTC. Protein product: CSASHRSGRAGEQYF. The chain links TRBV20-1 to TRBJ2-7, with 7 nucleotides matching TRBD2. CDR1 is DFQATT, CDR2 SNEGSKA, per germline (reference sequence). V shed 3 bases, J shed 7 bases, and the junction held 15 bases outside the gene matches. This CDR3 comprises 15 residues.

V and J are TRBV19 and TRBJ1-6; D is perhaps TRBD1 (5 bases). This CDR3 spans 15 amino acids. The germline V and J ends were trimmed by 5 bases and 7 bases, with 15 bases remaining between them. Germline V CDR1 and CDR2: LNHDA, SQIVND (reference sequence). The CDR3, as DNA: TGTGCCAGTAGTTTCGGGGGACGTAGGAATTCACCCCTCCACTTT. It specifies CASSFGGRRNSPLHF. Full variable domain (remainder filled in from reference TRBV19 and TRBJ1-6): DGGITQSPKYLFRKEGQNVTLSCEQNLNHDAMYWYRQDPGQGLRLIYYSQIVNDFQKGDIAEGYSVSREKKESFPLTVTSAQKNPTAFYLCASSFGGRRNSPLHFGNGTRLTVT.

This clonotype was counted between two and nine times. This chain uses TRBV6-1 with TRBJ1-6, with unresolved D. The germline CDR1 and CDR2 sequences are MNHNS and SASEGT. This CDR3 is built from 13 residues. The V and J ends lost 1 base and 10 bases respectively, with 8 bases between them. CDR3 amino acids: CASSEVGESPLHF. The CDR3 DNA follows: TGTGCCAGCAGTGAAGTCGGGGAGTCACCCCTCCACTTT.

CDR3 protein: CASSLMRQSEEQYF. CDR3 coding DNA: TGTGCCAGCAGCTTAATGAGACAGTCAGAAGAGCAGTACTTC. This sequence joins TRBV7-2 and TRBJ2-7; D perhaps matches TRBD1 (5 bases). Germline CDR1 reads SGHTA; CDR2 reads FQGNSA. V lost 2 bases, J lost 7 bases, and 15 bases lay in between. The CDR3 contains 14 residues.

The chain has TRBV7-9 and TRBJ2-5, with TRBD1 matching 10 bases. From germline, CDR1 is SEHNR and CDR2 FQNEAQ (reference sequence). V trimming: 5 bases; J trimming: 5 bases; junction bases outside the gene matches: 8. The CDR3 loop spans 15 amino acids. Written as DNA, the CDR3 is TGTGCCAGCAGCAGGGACAGGGGACGGTTGGAGACCCAGTACTTC. Protein: CASSRDRGRLETQYF.

In its sample, this clonotype is medium-sized. This chain links TRBV7-8 with TRBJ2-7, with D perhaps TRBD1 or TRBD2 (5 bases each). The CDR3 runs 15 residues. The germline V gene encodes CDR1 SGHVS and CDR2 FQNEAQ. Trimming cost V 4 bases and J 2 bases, with 15 bases left between them. The chain's CDR3 is CASSSPGRRTYEQYF. The CDR3 DNA reads as TGTGCCAGCAGCTCACCGGGACGGCGGACCTACGAGCAGTACTTC.

The V gene is TRBV7-2, the J gene TRBJ1-1, with D unresolved. The germline V gene has CDR1 SGHTA and CDR2 FQGNSA. The CDR3 loop spans 11 amino acids. Trimming removed 11 bases from V and 1 base from J, with 8 bases in between. The CDR3 region is CASGENTEAFF. As DNA, the CDR3 is TGTGCCTCGGGCGAGAACACTGAAGCTTTCTTT.